Below, 20 T cell receptor beta chains from the same sample are listed, as sequenced in a study of control samples from healthy donors and cancer patients. Assay used: immunoSEQ multiplex PCR; TCRdb lists only in-frame clones, some missing. The sample gives 150,000 to 160,000 clones, 85% to 95% of which show up once; under 2.5% is in the top ten. Source material: blood. The receptors come from a man aged 45-65 years in good health.

The J gene is TRBJ1-5, the V gene TRBV28; D is perhaps TRBD1 (6 bases). This CDR3 contains 16 residues. The ends were cut back, 2 bases at V and 1 base at J, with 12 bases in the middle. CDR1 MDHEN and CDR2 SYDVKM come from the germline V gene. The CDR3 protein is CASSLPGERSNQPQHF. In nucleotides, the CDR3 is TGTGCCAGCAGTTTACCAGGGGAGAGGAGCAATCAGCCCCAGCATTTT.

V gene TRBV18 combines with J gene TRBJ1-1; 9 bases are shared with TRBD1. With V trimmed by 3 bases and J by 5 bases, 4 bases remained unmatched. Germline V gene lookup returns CDR1 KGHSH and CDR2 LQKENI. The CDR3 totals 14 residues. The CDR3 loop is CASSPGQGLTEAFF. The CDR3 DNA is TGTGCCAGCTCACCGGGACAGGGTTTAACTGAAGCTTTCTTT.

The chain has TRBV6-5 and TRBJ2-7, with D possibly matching TRBD1 (5 bases). The germline V and J ends were trimmed by 9 bases and 3 bases, with 12 bases remaining between them. This CDR3 contains 12 residues. CDR1 is MNHEY and CDR2 is SVGAGI in the germline V gene. This CDR3 reads CASRGDSYEQYF. CDR3 DNA sequence: TGTGCCAGTAGAGGAGACAGCTACGAGCAGTACTTC.

The chain combines TRBV25-1 with TRBJ2-6; D remains unclear. The CDR3 loop spans 14 amino acids. The V end lost 7 bases, the J end lost 0 bases, and 7 bases lay between the germline ends. Germline V gene sequence: CDR1 MGHDK, CDR2 SYGVNS. CDR3 amino acids: CASIGSSGANVLTF. The CDR3 DNA reads TGTGCCAGCATAGGAAGCTCTGGGGCCAACGTCCTGACTTTC.

This clone came up once. The chain has TRBV7-9 and TRBJ2-6; TRBD1 aligns across 7 bases. Per germline, CDR1 SEHNR and CDR2 FQNEAQ (reference sequence). V was clipped by 5 bases and J by 1 base; unmatched bases: 14. The CDR3 has 19 residues. CDR3 in DNA: TGTGCCAGCAGCCCCCTGAGGGGACAGTCTCGGTCTGGGGCCAACGTCCTGACTTTC. Translating it yields CASSPLRGQSRSGANVLTF.

V gene TRBV18 combines with J gene TRBJ1-4; D gene ambiguous. This CDR3 region has 14 residues. Germline assignment: CDR1 KGHSH and CDR2 LQKENI. V dropped 2 bases and J dropped 4 bases, with 8 bases sitting between them. CDR3 amino acids: CASSPAAFNEKLFF. CDR3 sequence (DNA): TGTGCCAGCTCACCAGCAGCATTTAATGAAAAACTGTTTTTT.

This rearrangement joins TRBV4-1 to TRBJ2-7, with D possibly being TRBD1 or TRBD2 (5 bases each). This CDR3 contains 16 residues. Deletions cut 1 base from V and 1 base from J, with 14 bases between. Germline values: CDR1 MGHRA, CDR2 YSYEKL. The CDR3 nucleotides are TGCGCCAGCAGCCAAGCAACCGGGACCGGGTCCTACGAGCAGTACTTC. Translating it yields CASSQATGTGSYEQYF.

The gene calls are TRBV9 and TRBJ1-2; D uncertain. V shed 1 base and J shed 0 bases, with 10 bases lying between them. Germline values: CDR1 SGDLS, CDR2 YYNGEE. CDR3 length: 15 amino acids. The CDR3 loop is CASSVMRGPNYGYTF. Here the CDR3 DNA reads TGTGCCAGCAGCGTAATGAGAGGGCCTAACTATGGCTACACCTTC.

This clone was counted a single time. The chain uses TRBV11-2 and TRBJ1-1, with D uncertain. The germline gives CDR1 SGHAT, CDR2 FQNNGV. This CDR3 spans 15 amino acids. Trimming took 5 bases from V and 0 from J, leaving 13 bases between them. The CDR3 nucleotides are TGTGCCAGCAGCCCCCTCGGGAAAATGAACACTGAAGCTTTCTTT. It is translated as CASSPLGKMNTEAFF.

The chain recombines TRBV18 with TRBJ1-1; D not certain. Germline-derived CDR1 and CDR2 are KGHSH and LQKENI. The germline V and J ends were trimmed by 0 bases and 4 bases, with 9 bases remaining between them. The CDR3 loop spans 14 amino acids. The chain's CDR3 is CASSPPSRSTEAFF. CDR3 in DNA: TGTGCCAGCTCACCACCGAGCCGGAGCACTGAAGCTTTCTTT.

The V gene is TRBV28, the J gene TRBJ2-3; TRBD1 might be the D (6 bases). The CDR3 is 17 residues long. Trimming cost V 7 bases and J 5 bases, with 25 bases left between them. Germline V lookup: CDR1 MDHEN, CDR2 SYDVKM. The CDR3 DNA is TGTGCCAGCATCCCACCCAGGGGCAGGTTGGGTGGAGATACGCAGTATTTT. This encodes CASIPPRGRLGGDTQYF.

V and J are TRBV7-9 and TRBJ2-7, with 8 nucleotides matching TRBD2. CDR1 and CDR2 from the germline V gene are SEHNR and FQNEAQ (reference sequence). The CDR3 totals 16 residues. V trimming: 0 bases; J trimming: 0 bases; junction bases outside the gene matches: 4. The CDR3 region has the DNA TGTGCCAGCAGCTTAGCGGGTAGCGGGAACTCCTACGAGCAGTACTTC. Its translation: CASSLAGSGNSYEQYF.

The CDR3 is CASSSPPPGRDTDTQYF. In DNA, the CDR3 is TGTGCCAGCAGCTCACCCCCCCCGGGACGGGACACAGATACGCAGTATTTT. This chain links TRBV7-9 with TRBJ2-3, with D perhaps being TRBD1 or TRBD2 (5 bases each). Deletions cut 4 bases from V and 2 bases from J, with 19 bases between. This CDR3 has 17 residues. Germline V CDR1 and CDR2: SEHNR, FQNEAQ (reference sequence).

The rearrangement uses TRBV25-1 and TRBJ1-2; maybe TRBD1 (5 bases). Deletions cut 4 bases from V and 4 bases from J, with 10 bases between. Germline V gene data show CDR1 as MGHDK and CDR2 as SYGVNS. The CDR3 totals 13 residues. In DNA, the CDR3 is TGTGCCAGCAGTGTAGGAAGGGGCTATGGCTACACCTTC. The encoded protein is CASSVGRGYGYTF.

J is TRBJ1-1 and V is TRBV6-4; D is perhaps TRBD1 (5 bases). Trimming took off 6 bases at V and 3 bases at J, with 14 bases between the two ends. In germline, CDR1 is MRHNA, CDR2 SNTAGT. This CDR3 contains 14 residues. The chain's CDR3 is CASRPGGADTEAFF. CDR3 DNA sequence: TGTGCCAGCAGGCCGGGGGGAGCCGACACTGAAGCTTTCTTT.

This chain connects TRBV19 to TRBJ2-1, with TRBD2 as a possible D gene (5 bases). This CDR3 is 15 amino acids long. Germline V gene sequence: CDR1 LNHDA, CDR2 SQIVND (reference sequence). The V end was cut by 3 bases, the J end by 0 bases, with 9 bases between. This CDR3 is CASSIAGLSYNEQFF. The CDR3 DNA sequence: TGTGCCAGTAGTATTGCGGGTCTCTCCTACAATGAGCAGTTCTTC. Looking up the rest from reference TRBV19 and TRBJ2-1 gives the full variable domain: DGGITQSPKYLFRKEGQNVTLSCEQNLNHDAMYWYRQDPGQGLRLIYYSQIVNDFQKGDIAEGYSVSREKKESFPLTVTSAQKNPTAFYLCASSIAGLSYNEQFFGPGTRLTVL.

The V and J genes are TRBV7-9 and TRBJ1-1; no definite D call. The CDR3 is 14 residues long. Trimming took 5 bases from V and 1 from J, leaving 11 bases between them. Germline CDR1 SEHNR, CDR2 FQNEAQ (reference sequence). The DNA for the CDR3 is TGTGCCAGCAGCCCCCAGACACGGAACACTGAAGCTTTCTTT. Encoded protein: CASSPQTRNTEAFF.

This clone was detected once. The chain combines TRBV15 with TRBJ1-5; D gene unclear. From germline, CDR1 is LNHNV and CDR2 YYDKDF (reference sequence). The length of the CDR3 is 12 residues. V was clipped by 1 base and J by 8 bases, with 6 bases between them. The CDR3 reads CATSRGQEPQHF. The CDR3 DNA follows: TGTGCCACCAGCAGAGGACAAGAGCCCCAGCATTTT.

The chain has TRBV6-6 and TRBJ2-3, with 7 positions matching TRBD1. The CDR3 runs 17 residues. V shed 5 bases and J 0 bases; nucleotides not matched to a gene: 11. Germline CDR1 MNHNY, CDR2 SVGAGI (reference sequence). CDR3 in DNA: TGTGCCAGCAGTCGAAAACCGGGACAGCTTAGCACAGATACGCAGTATTTT. Translation: CASSRKPGQLSTDTQYF.

The genes are TRBV6-4 and TRBJ1-2; tentative D call: TRBD1 (6 bases). Trimming took off 6 bases at V and 4 bases at J, with 21 bases between the two ends. Germline CDR1 reads MRHNA; CDR2 reads SNTAGT. This CDR3 is built from 16 residues. As DNA, the CDR3 is TGTGCCAGCAGCAAGATGGGACATTCCCTCGCCTATGGCTACACCTTC. It encodes CASSKMGHSLAYGYTF.